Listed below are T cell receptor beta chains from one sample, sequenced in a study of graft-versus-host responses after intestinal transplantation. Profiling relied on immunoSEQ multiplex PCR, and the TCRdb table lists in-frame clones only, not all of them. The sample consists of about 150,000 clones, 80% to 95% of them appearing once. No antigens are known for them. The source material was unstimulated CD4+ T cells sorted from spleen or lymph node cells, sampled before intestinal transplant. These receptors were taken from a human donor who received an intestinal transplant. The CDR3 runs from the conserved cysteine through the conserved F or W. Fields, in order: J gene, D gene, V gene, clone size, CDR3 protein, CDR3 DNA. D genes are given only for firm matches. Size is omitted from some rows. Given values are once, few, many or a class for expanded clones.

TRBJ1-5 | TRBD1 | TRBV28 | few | CASRPQTGVGNQPQHF | TGTGCCAGCAGGCCCCAGACAGGGGTGGGCAATCAGCCCCAGCATTTT
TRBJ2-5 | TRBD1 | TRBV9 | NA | CASSVVPLGQGMETQYF | TGTGCCAGCAGCGTAGTCCCCCTCGGACAGGGGATGGAGACCCAGTACTTC
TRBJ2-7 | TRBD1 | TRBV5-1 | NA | CASSLGRDRRLEQYF | TGCGCCAGCAGCTTGGGCCGGGACAGGAGGTTAGAGCAGTACTTC
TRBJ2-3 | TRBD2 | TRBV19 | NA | CASSKASGNTDTQYF | TGTGCCAGTAGTAAGGCTAGCGGAAACACAGATACGCAGTATTTT
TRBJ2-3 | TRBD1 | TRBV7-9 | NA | CASSFDTGGTDTQYF | TGTGCCAGCAGCTTCGATACAGGGGGGACAGATACGCAGTATTTT
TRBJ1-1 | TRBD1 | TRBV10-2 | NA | CASSELAGGAGTEAFF | TGCGCCAGCAGTGAGTTGGCAGGGGGCGCCGGGACTGAAGCTTTCTTT
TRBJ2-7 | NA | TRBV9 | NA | CASSVGLPPNEQYF | TGTGCCAGCAGCGTAGGCTTACCTCCCAACGAGCAGTACTTC
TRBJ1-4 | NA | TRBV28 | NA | CASNQPDNEKLFF | TGTGCCAGCAATCAGCCCGACAATGAAAAACTGTTTTTT
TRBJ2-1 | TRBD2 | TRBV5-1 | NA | CASSFELAASYNEQFF | TGCGCCAGCAGCTTCGAACTAGCGGCCTCCTACAATGAGCAGTTCTTC
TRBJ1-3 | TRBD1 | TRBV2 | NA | CANRPTGGSGNTIYF | TGTGCCAACAGACCTACAGGGGGCTCTGGAAACACCATATATTTT
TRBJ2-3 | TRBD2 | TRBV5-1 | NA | CASSFLADRDTQYF | TGCGCCAGCAGCTTTCTAGCGGATCGGGATACGCAGTATTTT
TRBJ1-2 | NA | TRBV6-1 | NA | CASSDVGYGYTF | TGTGCCAGCAGTGATGTGGGATATGGCTACACCTTC
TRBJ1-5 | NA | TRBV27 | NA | CASSLGGSGQPQHF | TGTGCCAGCAGTCTCGGGGGGAGTGGTCAGCCCCAGCATTTT
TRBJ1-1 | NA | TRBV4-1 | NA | CASSPPVGPTEAFF | TGCGCCAGCAGCCCCCCGGTTGGCCCCACTGAAGCTTTCTTT
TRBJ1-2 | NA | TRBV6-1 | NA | CASSEAVNYGYTF | TGTGCCAGCAGTGAAGCAGTTAACTATGGCTACACCTTC
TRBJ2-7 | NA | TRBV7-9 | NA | CASSLGPNGGDSYEQYF | TGTGCCAGCAGCTTAGGCCCGAACGGCGGGGATTCCTACGAGCAGTACTTC
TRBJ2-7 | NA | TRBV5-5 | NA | CASSLVPQAVAYEQYF | TGTGCCAGCAGCTTGGTTCCGCAGGCGGTGGCCTACGAGCAGTACTTC
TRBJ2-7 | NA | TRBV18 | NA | CASSPRAGLDEQYF | TGTGCCAGCTCACCACGGGCAGGATTAGACGAGCAGTACTTC